The following is a T cell receptor (beta chain) sequence with its context. Its specificity is unknown. The PCR made use of 60 Vbeta and 13 Jbeta primers. Clones were sequenced by immunoSEQ multiplex PCR, and TCRdb holds only the in-frame ones, with some missing. This table holds fewer than 150,000 clones, around 73% found once. Trimming shortened V by 5 bases and J by 9 bases, and 20 bases separated the two germline ends. The CDR3 has 15 residues. In germline, CDR1 is MNHNY, CDR2 SVGAGI (reference sequence). This record belongs to a study of cytomegalovirus exposure and HLA in healthy donors. Study-wide results and caveats: A highly shared variant cluster was judged a likely technical artifact. V- and J-gene trimming of TCR beta was linked (in a later analysis) to a missense DCLRE1C variant. Equally common other TCR beta chains were less clonally expanded than HLA-associated ones, a later analysis found.

Material: PBMCs. This chain links TRBV6-6 with TRBJ2-1; tentatively, D is TRBD2 (5 bases). The receptor's source is a human donor in good health. CDR3 coding DNA: TGTGCCAGCAGTCCCGAGGGTGGCAATTGGAGTGAGCAGTTCTTC. Its protein product is CASSPEGGNWSEQFF.